This TCR beta chain is from a study of early T cells in non-severe SARS-CoV-2 infection (dated by TCRdb to about 2021). Regarding the study in general: Because TCR sequencing relied on bulk RNA taken from unsorted whole blood, pairing of alpha and beta chains was not possible.

The method behind the library was 5' RACE. Sequencing instrument: NextSeq 500. To correct for sequencing error and PCR bias, the TCR library protocol tagged individual cDNA molecules with unique molecular identifiers. Sequencing covered both TCR alpha and beta chains, and within each sample the abundances of alpha and beta sequences were tightly co-correlated. The study's own analysis went as follows. Decombinator V4 was used to annotate TCR sequences for V gene, J gene and CDR3. TCRs were defined as expanded if a significant change between any two time points was detected under a Poisson model with p below 0.0001. TCR abundances were normalised to the total number of TCRs sequenced per sample and expressed as counts per million. TRAV1-2 paired with TRAJ12, TRAJ20 or TRAJ33 defined MAIT TCRs, while TRAV10 paired with TRAJ18 defined iNKT TCRs. VDJdb, accessed on 1 November 2021, was searched for TCRs annotated for CMV, EBV and SARS-CoV-2, and TCRs annotated for more than one antigen were excluded. TCRdb redid the processing of the public reads, applying fastp at Q25 and MiXCR, and retained in-frame beta chains. Records with the same CDR3 protein are collapsed into one entry carrying the most frequent genes and DNA. The V and J calls follow TCRdb's processing rather than the paper's. The table for this sample lists around 33,000 distinct CDR3 sequences; 4.6% of them were counted only once. The ten largest account for 9% to 13% of the sample.

CDR1 is given as ENHRY and CDR2 as SYGVKD, both from the germline V gene. The CDR3 holds 16 amino acids from the cysteine to the phenylalanine. Kept here is only the CDR3 DNA, which spans 48 bases and is read in frame from base 1. The V and J ends are trimmed by 8 bases and 2 bases, leaving 20 bases between them. The paper as a whole reports these results and caveats: VDJdb matching was skewed toward anti-spike CD8 responses and likely underestimated virus-specific expansions, missing private and CD4 specificities.

This was a case-control study nested in a cohort of healthcare workers in London, UK, who had nasopharyngeal swab PCR tests and blood samples taken every week. Between 23 and 31 March 2020, the week of the UK lockdown, healthcare workers were enrolled and then followed up weekly for as long as 16 weeks. Ten or more counts support this clonotype. The clone's antigen remains unknown. No base quality values were provided; no much bigger clone lies one nucleotide off. The receptor was derived from an adult who was a healthcare worker with PCR-confirmed SARS-CoV-2 infection or an uninfected control (not recorded which). Recombination joined TRBV10-3 with TRBJ2-3; the D gene cannot be named for sure. The sample comprised whole blood. The CDR3 corresponds to CAILEGETSNTDTQYF. The base sequence is TGTGCCATCCTAGAAGGCGAGACCTCCAACACAGATACGCAGTATTTT.